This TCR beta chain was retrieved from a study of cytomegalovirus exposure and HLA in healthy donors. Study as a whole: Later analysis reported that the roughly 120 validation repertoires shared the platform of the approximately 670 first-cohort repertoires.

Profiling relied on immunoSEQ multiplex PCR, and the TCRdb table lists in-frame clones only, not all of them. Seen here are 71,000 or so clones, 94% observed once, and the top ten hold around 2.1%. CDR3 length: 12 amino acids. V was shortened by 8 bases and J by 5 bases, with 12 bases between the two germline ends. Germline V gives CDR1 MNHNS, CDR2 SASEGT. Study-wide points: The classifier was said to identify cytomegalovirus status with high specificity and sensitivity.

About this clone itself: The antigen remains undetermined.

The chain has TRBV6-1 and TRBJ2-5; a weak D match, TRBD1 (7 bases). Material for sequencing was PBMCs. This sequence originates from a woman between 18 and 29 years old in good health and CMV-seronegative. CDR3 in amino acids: CASQGGDETQYF. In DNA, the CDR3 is TGTGCCAGCCAGGGGGGTGATGAGACCCAGTACTTC.